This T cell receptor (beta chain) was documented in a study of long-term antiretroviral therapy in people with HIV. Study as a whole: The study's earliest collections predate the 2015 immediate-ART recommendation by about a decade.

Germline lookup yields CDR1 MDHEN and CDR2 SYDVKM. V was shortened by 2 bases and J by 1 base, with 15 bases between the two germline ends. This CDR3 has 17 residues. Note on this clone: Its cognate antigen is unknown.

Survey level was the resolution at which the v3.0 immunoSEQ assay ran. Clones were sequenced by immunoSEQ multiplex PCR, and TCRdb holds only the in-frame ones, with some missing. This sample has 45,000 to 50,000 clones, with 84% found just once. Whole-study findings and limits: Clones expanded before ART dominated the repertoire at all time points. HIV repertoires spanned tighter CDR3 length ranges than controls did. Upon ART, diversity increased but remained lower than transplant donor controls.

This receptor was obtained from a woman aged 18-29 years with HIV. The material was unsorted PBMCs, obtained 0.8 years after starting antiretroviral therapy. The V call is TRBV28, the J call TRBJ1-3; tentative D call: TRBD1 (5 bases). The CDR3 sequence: CASSLPLGRGSGNTIYF. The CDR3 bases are TGTGCCAGCAGTTTACCCCTCGGCCGGGGGTCTGGAAACACCATATATTTT.